This T cell receptor (beta chain) was sequenced during a study of OX40 agonist ivuxolimab in advanced cancers. Background for the entire study: Ivuxolimab was an agonistic, fully human IgG2 monoclonal antibody directed against OX40 (CD134), a costimulatory receptor. Intravenous ivuxolimab was administered to patients every 2 weeks at six dose levels: 0.01, 0.1, 0.3, 1.5, 3 and 10 mg/kg. Of the approximately 50 dose-escalation patients, hepatocellular carcinoma was present in about 19, melanoma in approximately 15, renal cell carcinoma in 9 and head and neck cancer in 9. In the dose-escalation cohort, more than 75% of patients were male, and the mean age was around 60 years, with a range of about 23 to 85. Patients were allowed to have had prior anti-PD-1, anti-PD-L1 or anti-CTLA-4 therapy, and 40% to 45% of the dose-escalation patients had been treated with checkpoint inhibitors. Partial responses occurred in three dose-escalation patients: two with cutaneous melanoma and one with hepatocellular carcinoma. The purpose of peripheral TCRbeta sequencing was to test whether ivuxolimab changed TCR sequence diversity and led to clonal T-cell expansion. The paper describes the monotherapy dose-escalation part (N of about 50 patients) of the phase I trial of ivuxolimab.

The trial excluded patients who had a history of autoimmune disease or were on systemic immunosuppression. Peripheral blood for TCR sequencing was drawn from every dose cohort at baseline, at cycle 4 day 1 and at cycle 7 day 1. Samples were obtained from an open-label, multicenter, first-in-human phase I dose-escalation trial of ivuxolimab. Adults with locally advanced or metastatic melanoma, renal cell, hepatocellular, or head and neck squamous cell carcinoma were enrolled in the trial. Before TCR sequencing, CD4+ T cells and CD8+ T cells were sorted from peripheral blood as separate populations. Results the study describes overall, beyond this receptor: After ivuxolimab, more expanded clones were found on average in CD8+ T cells than in CD4+ T cells. Which antigens the clonally expanded peripheral T cells were specific for was not determined. Low levels of normalized T-cell clonal expansion were also seen in some nonresponding patients. Partial responders in the 0.1-3.0 mg/kg groups had among the lowest normalized peripheral clonal expansion, especially among CD8+ T cells. Clonal expansion of both CD4+ and CD8+ blood T cells was observed from baseline to week 6 at doses 0.1 to 3.0 mg/kg.

V drops 2 bases and J drops 1 base, leaving 6 bases in between. For CDR1 and CDR2, the germline V gene (reference sequence) lists MNHNY and SVGAGI. From its cysteine to its phenylalanine, the CDR3 spans 14 amino acids. Only the CDR3 region is kept as DNA, spanning 42 bases read in frame from base 1. Genomic DNA was isolated from the sorted cells so that the TCRbeta CDR3 region could be sequenced. The immunoSEQ Assay was used to sequence the TCRbeta CDR3 regions. TCRdb took over this immuneACCESS table, retaining in-frame rearrangements with V and J assigned. Such tables are incomplete; in checked studies, under half of the missing clones stem from an unresolved V gene, and the remainder is unexplained. The sample records just under 65,000 clones, about four fifths of which are singletons. Of the sample, 9.8% falls within the top ten clones. Concerning this clone: There is no known antigen for this receptor. No per-base quality is available; no much larger clone lies one base away.

Specimen: CD4+ or CD8+ T cells sorted from blood, collected in a trial of the OX40 agonist ivuxolimab. This TCR derives from an adult with an advanced solid tumor such as melanoma, head and neck, liver or kidney cancer. The chain is made from TRBV6-6 and TRBJ1-5, with the D gene not clear enough to name. The DNA reads as follows: TGTGCCAGCAGTTACGGGAGCAGCAATCAGCCCCAGCATTTT. Its protein is CASSYGSSNQPQHF.